The rows below give T cell receptor beta chains drawn from one sample of a study of blood T cell repertoires in COVID-19. The repertoire was sequenced with immunoSEQ multiplex PCR; TCRdb's copy has only in-frame clones and lacks some. Among 45,000 or so clones, roughly 80% were seen once, and the ten largest hold 19%. Sequenced sample: peripheral blood. Source of these receptors: a man between 65 and 85 years old with acute or convalescent COVID-19. Both conserved end residues are part of each CDR3. The D gene is left open where the match is weak. Rows may omit the clone size; those that give it use once, few, many or a size class.

NA TRBD1 TRBJ1-1 TRBV11-3 TGTGCCAGCAGCGAGAGGACAGGGAACACTGAAGCTTTCTTT CASSERTGNTEAFF
NA NA TRBJ2-2 TRBV6-5 TGTGCCAGCACGAGGGGGGGGAACACCGGGGAGCTGTTTTTT CASTRGGNTGELFF
NA TRBD1 TRBJ1-2 TRBV6-1 TGTGCCAGCAGTGAGGGGCCCCCACAGGGGGCCTATGGCTACACCTTC CASSEGPPQGAYGYTF
NA NA TRBJ1-1 TRBV10-3 TGTGCCATCAGTGAGTCCGGCGGCATGAACACTGAAGCTTTCTTT CAISESGGMNTEAFF
NA NA TRBJ2-1 TRBV19 TGTGCCAGTAGTAGCCGGGACAAAGTCGGCAATGAGCAGTTCTTC CASSSRDKVGNEQFF
few NA TRBJ1-6 TRBV5-4 TGTGCCAGCAGTCAAGGCGGGTTAGATTCACCCCTCCACTTT CASSQGGLDSPLHF
NA TRBD2 TRBJ2-1 TRBV5-1 TGCGCCAGCAGCGGAAGTAGCGGGGGGGCCCACAATGAGCAGTTCTTC CASSGSSGGAHNEQFF
NA TRBD1 TRBJ1-6 TRBV6-4 TGTGCCAGCAGGGGGCAGGGGGCTTCGAATTCACCCCTCCACTTT CASRGQGASNSPLHF
NA TRBD2 TRBJ2-1 TRBV18 TGTGCCAGCTCACCTCCGGGACTAGCGGGGGGTGGCAATGAGCAGTTCTTC CASSPPGLAGGGNEQFF
NA TRBD1 TRBJ2-1 TRBV28 TGTGCCAGCAGTTTGTCGACAGGGTTGGGGAGTGTGGACAATGAGCAGTTCTTC CASSLSTGLGSVDNEQFF
NA NA TRBJ1-3 TRBV11-3 TGTGCCAGCAGCTTAGGCACGGGAACTGGAAACACCATATATTTT CASSLGTGTGNTIYF
NA TRBD1 TRBJ1-4 TRBV2 TGTGCCAGCAGCCCCAGGGGGGCAACTAATGAAAAACTGTTTTTT CASSPRGATNEKLFF
NA NA TRBJ2-7 TRBV6-2/TRBV6-3 TGTGCCAGCAGTTACGGTCTGGGGACTGTTACCTACGAGCAGTACTTC CASSYGLGTVTYEQYF
NA NA TRBJ1-2 TRBV30 TGTGCCTGTCTCCTCAGGGCTGGGGACTATGGCTACACCTTC CACLLRAGDYGYTF
few TRBD1 TRBJ1-6 TRBV5-1 TGCGCCAGCAGCTCGACAGGGGCACAGATCTCACCCCTCCACTTT CASSSTGAQISPLHF
NA NA TRBJ1-4 TRBV9 TGTGCCAGCAGCTCCCGGGGGGCTGGTGAAAAACTGTTTTTT CASSSRGAGEKLFF
NA NA TRBJ1-6 TRBV5-1 TGCGCCAGCAGCTCCCGAGGAGGGCCGGATTCACCCCTCCACTTT CASSSRGGPDSPLHF
few TRBD1 TRBJ2-7 TRBV7-2 TGTGCCAGCAGCAAGGACAGGGCCTACGAGCAGTACTTC CASSKDRAYEQYF
NA NA TRBJ2-7 TRBV28 TGTGCCAGCAGTTTCGGGACTGCTTCCTACGAGCAGTACTTC CASSFGTASYEQYF
NA NA TRBJ2-7 TRBV29-1 TGCAGCGTTGCAGGTCGCGCCTACGAGCAGTACTTC CSVAGRAYEQYF
NA TRBD2 TRBJ2-7 TRBV2 TGTGCCAGCAGTGATCGGCTAGCGGGGGCCAGCGAGCAGTACTTC CASSDRLAGASEQYF
few TRBD1 TRBJ1-5 TRBV19 TGTGCCAGTAGTCTCCAGGGACAGGGTAATAGCAATCAGCCCCAGCATTTT CASSLQGQGNSNQPQHF
NA TRBD1 TRBJ1-2 TRBV12-3/TRBV12-4 TGTGCCAGCAGTTTCGCGGGACAGGGCGACACCTTC CASSFAGQGDTF
few NA TRBJ2-1 TRBV5-6 TGTGCCAGCAGCCTCGGGAGCTACAATGAGCAGTTCTTC CASSLGSYNEQFF
NA NA TRBJ2-7 TRBV7-2 TGTGCCAGCAGCTTAGACAGGGACCTCTACGAGCAGTACTTC CASSLDRDLYEQYF
NA NA TRBJ1-5 TRBV6-1 TGTGCCAGCAGTGAAACTGAGGGAGATCAGCCCCAGCATTTT CASSETEGDQPQHF
NA NA TRBJ1-2 TRBV28 TGTGCCAGCAGTTTAGGAGGGAACTATGGCTACACCTTC CASSLGGNYGYTF
NA NA TRBJ2-7 TRBV18 TGTGCCAGCTCGTTCGAAAGGACATCTTCTTACGAGCAGTACTTC CASSFERTSSYEQYF
once NA TRBJ1-2 TRBV5-5 TGTGCCAGCAGTTTCTCGGGTGGCTACACCTTC CASSFSGGYTF
NA NA TRBJ1-1 TRBV30 TGTGCCTGGAGCTACAGGGTCGGTAATGAAGCTTTCTTT CAWSYRVGNEAFF
NA TRBD2 TRBJ2-5 TRBV7-2 TGTGCCAGCAGCTTGGGCGGGGGGGCCGTGGAGACCCAGTACTTC CASSLGGGAVETQYF
NA TRBD1 TRBJ2-1 TRBV18 TGTGCCAGCTCACCGGACAGGGCAAATGAGCAGTTCTTC CASSPDRANEQFF
NA TRBD1 TRBJ1-2 TRBV28 TGTGCCAGCAGTTTCCGGACAGGGGGCAAAAGGGCGGATGGCTACACCTTC CASSFRTGGKRADGYTF
NA TRBD1 TRBJ1-5 TRBV7-7 TGTGCTAGCAGCGGGACAGAGAATCAGCCCCAGCATTTT CASSGTENQPQHF
NA NA TRBJ1-5 TRBV19 TGTGCCAGTAGTGTCAGACAGGCCAACGGTCGGCCCCAGCATTTT CASSVRQANGRPQHF
NA TRBD2 TRBJ2-3 TRBV18 TGTGCCAGCTCACCCGGACTAGCGGGGGGGCATACAGATACGCAGTATTTT CASSPGLAGGHTDTQYF
NA NA TRBJ1-2 TRBV10-1 TGCGCCAGCAGTGAGACCAGAAACTATGGCTACACCTTC CASSETRNYGYTF
NA NA TRBJ1-1 TRBV6-5 TGTGCCAGCAGTTCTGTGAACACTGAAGCTTTCTTT CASSSVNTEAFF
NA TRBD1 TRBJ1-2 TRBV7-9 TGTGCCAGCAGCTTAAGACCGGACAGGGGGCAAAACTATGGCTACACCTTC CASSLRPDRGQNYGYTF
NA NA TRBJ2-5 TRBV7-3 TGTGCCAGCAGCTTGTGGGAAGAGGGGACCCAGTACTTC CASSLWEEGTQYF
once NA TRBJ1-1 TRBV3-1/TRBV3-2 TGTGCCAGCAGCCAGGGCTTGAACACTGAAGCTTTCTTT CASSQGLNTEAFF
NA NA TRBJ1-5 TRBV19 TGTGCCAGTAGTCCAGAGCCGGCCAGGGGTAGCAATCAGCCCCAGCATTTT CASSPEPARGSNQPQHF